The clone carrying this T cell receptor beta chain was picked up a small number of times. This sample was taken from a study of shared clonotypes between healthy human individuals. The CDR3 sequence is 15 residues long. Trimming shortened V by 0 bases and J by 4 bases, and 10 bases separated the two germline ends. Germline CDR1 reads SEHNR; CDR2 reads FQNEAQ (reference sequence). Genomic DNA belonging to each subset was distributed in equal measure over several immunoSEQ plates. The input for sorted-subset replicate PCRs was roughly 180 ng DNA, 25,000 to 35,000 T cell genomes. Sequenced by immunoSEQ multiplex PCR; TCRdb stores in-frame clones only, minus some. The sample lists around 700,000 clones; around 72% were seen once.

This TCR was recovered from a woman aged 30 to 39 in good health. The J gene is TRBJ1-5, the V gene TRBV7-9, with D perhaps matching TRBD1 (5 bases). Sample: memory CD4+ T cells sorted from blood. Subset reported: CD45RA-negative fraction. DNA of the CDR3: TGTGCCAGCAGCTTAGCGGGGGTGGAAAATCAGCCCCAGCATTTT. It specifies CASSLAGVENQPQHF.